The 31 T cell receptor beta chains below were found in one sample sequenced in a study of patients and donors after allogeneic stem cell transplantation. TCRdb redid the calling of the RT-PCR reads with MiXCR, one entry per CDR3 protein. The data contain about 960,000 distinct CDR3 sequences, roughly 18% of them seen just once; the ten biggest clones take up roughly 6.4%. Sequencing was carried out using blood, either unsorted or a sorted T cell fraction (not recorded which). All receptors come from a human donor who was either an allogeneic HSCT recipient or a stem cell or donor lymphocyte infusion donor (not recorded which). It is not recorded whose cells these are; they may come from a transplant donor.

In this sample, this clonotype turned up a few times. J is TRBJ2-5 and V is TRBV20-1; 9 bases align to TRBD1. The germline V gene has CDR1 DFQATT and CDR2 SNEGSKA (reference sequence). After removal of 5 bases from V and 5 bases from J, the junction contained 9 bases not matched to a gene. The CDR3 has 14 amino acids. The CDR3 loop is CSAQSTGGGETQYF. CDR3 sequence (DNA): TGCAGTGCTCAGTCAACAGGGGGCGGGGAGACCCAGTACTTC.

V gene TRBV5-1 combines with J gene TRBJ1-6, with 10 bases lining up with TRBD1. The V gene end was trimmed by 3 bases and the J gene end by 9 bases; junction bases not matched to a gene: 9. CDR1 is SGHRS, CDR2 YFSETQ, per germline. This CDR3 has 16 amino acids. CDR3 sequence reads: CASSSNSGTGVSPLHF. CDR3 nucleotide sequence: TGCGCCAGCAGCTCGAACTCCGGGACAGGGGTTTCACCCCTCCACTTT.

The chain joins TRBV2 to TRBJ1-2; 9 bases are a match to TRBD1. Trimming cost V 4 bases and J 8 bases; bases outside gene matches: 11. Germline CDR1 and CDR2: SNHLY and FYNNEI. There are 15 residues in the CDR3. CDR3 region: CASSAQQGALGGYTF. The CDR3 bases are TGTGCCAGCAGTGCTCAACAGGGGGCTCTAGGAGGCTACACCTTC. The entire variable domain, with the rest obtained from reference TRBV2 and TRBJ1-2, is as follows: EPEVTQTPSHQVTQMGQEVILRCVPISNHLYFYWYRQILGQKVEFLVSFYNNEISEKSEIFDDQFSVERPDGSNFTLKIRSTKLEDSAMYFCASSAQQGALGGYTFGSGTRLTVV.

V is TRBV20-1 and J is TRBJ2-3, with 7 nucleotides matching TRBD2. Germline lookup yields CDR1 DFQATT and CDR2 SNEGSKA (reference sequence). V shed 6 bases, J shed 2 bases, and the junction held 5 bases outside the gene matches. The CDR3 loop spans 13 amino acids. The CDR3 here is CSALAGPTDTQYF. The CDR3 DNA reads as TGCAGTGCATTAGCGGGTCCCACAGATACGCAGTATTTT.

The chain combines TRBV12-3 or TRBV12-4 with TRBJ2-7, with TRBD2 matching over 11 bases. This CDR3 contains 16 residues. With V trimmed by 6 bases and J by 0 bases, 7 bases remained unmatched. The CDR3 protein is CASSQMGLAVSYEQYF. Written as DNA, the CDR3 is TGTGCCAGCAGCCAAATGGGACTAGCGGTCTCCTACGAGCAGTACTTC.

A few counts support this clonotype. The rearrangement links TRBV20-1 to TRBJ2-7; the D call may be TRBD1 or TRBD2 (5 bases each). The CDR3 extends over 14 amino acids. Trimming pared 6 bases from V and 3 bases from J, leaving 18 bases between. Germline-derived CDR1 and CDR2 are DFQATT and SNEGSKA (reference sequence). CDR3 region: CSARGGGGIYEQYF. CDR3 coding DNA: TGCAGTGCCCGGGGCGGAGGCGGTATCTACGAGCAGTACTTC.

The chain carries TRBV10-3 and TRBJ1-4, with D unresolved. The germline gives CDR1 ENHRY, CDR2 SYGVKD. This CDR3 comprises 15 residues. Between the trimmed V and J ends, which lost 2 bases and 8 bases, there was a span of 15 bases. The CDR3 loop is CAISEREAGKEKLFF. The CDR3 DNA reads as TGTGCCATCAGTGAGAGGGAGGCAGGAAAGGAAAAACTGTTTTTT.

This clonotype was counted a few times. The chain carries TRBV10-3 and TRBJ2-1, with 8 bases aligning to TRBD1. Trimming removed 3 bases from V and 0 bases from J; junction bases left unmatched: 10. There are 18 residues in the CDR3. Per the germline V gene, CDR1 is ENHRY and CDR2 is SYGVKD. Here the CDR3 reads CAISDPDRGSGSYNEQFF. The CDR3 DNA is TGTGCCATCAGTGACCCAGACAGGGGTTCAGGCTCCTACAATGAGCAGTTCTTC.

In this sample, this clonotype turned up a few times. This chain uses TRBV29-1 with TRBJ1-4; D unresolved. V lost 0 bases to trimming and J lost 3 bases, with 5 bases between them. CDR3 length equals 13 residues. The V gene's germline CDR1 is SQVTM and CDR2 ANQGSEA. The CDR3 here is CSVEEAANEKLFF. The CDR3 nucleotides are TGCAGCGTTGAAGAGGCAGCTAATGAAAAACTGTTTTTT.

This clonotype was seen at least ten times. The chain couples TRBV10-3 to TRBJ2-1; 9 bases line up with TRBD1. Per germline, CDR1 ENHRY and CDR2 SYGVKD. With V trimmed by 4 bases and J by 4 bases, 5 bases remained unmatched. The CDR3 spans 15 residues. The CDR3 spells CAISATGTGYNEQFF. CDR3 coding DNA: TGTGCCATCAGTGCAACCGGGACAGGGTACAATGAGCAGTTCTTC.

In its sample, this clonotype was seen a few times. The J gene is TRBJ2-7, the V gene TRBV12-3 or TRBV12-4; TRBD1 matches 9 bases. Germline trimming cut 6 bases from V and 6 bases from J; bases unmatched to any gene: 12. The CDR3 is 15 amino acids. CDR3 nucleotide sequence: TGTGCCAGCAGCTACAAACAGGGGGCCAGTGGCGAGCAGTACTTC. Translating it yields CASSYKQGASGEQYF.

This clonotype appeared a few times. The chain has TRBV7-3 and TRBJ1-1; no firm D call. V was trimmed by 5 bases and J by 5 bases, leaving 15 bases between them. Germline CDR1 reads SGHTA; CDR2 reads FQGTGA. This CDR3 contains 14 residues. As DNA, the CDR3 is TGTGCCAGCAGCGAAATCATCCCGGGAACTGAAGCTTTCTTT. It encodes CASSEIIPGTEAFF.

This clonotype was seen a few times. The rearrangement uses TRBV3-1 and TRBJ1-1; unclear D gene. With 3 bases removed from V and 5 bases from J, the gap between germline ends came to 7 bases. Germline V gene data show CDR1 as LGHDT and CDR2 as YNNKEL (reference sequence). CDR3 length equals 12 residues. The CDR3 DNA reads as TGTGCCAGCAGCCAGAGTTCAACTGAAGCTTTCTTT. Translation: CASSQSSTEAFF.

V is TRBV20-1 and J is TRBJ2-2; D gene unclear. Germline CDR1 DFQATT, CDR2 SNEGSKA (reference sequence). The CDR3 covers 14 residues. V lost 4 bases and J lost 0, with 9 bases in between. The CDR3 DNA reads TGCAGTGCTAAACACGGGTCGAACACCGGGGAGCTGTTTTTT. As protein: CSAKHGSNTGELFF.

This clonotype was found a few times. This chain connects TRBV5-1 to TRBJ2-7; D possibly matches TRBD1 or TRBD2 (5 bases each). Trimming left V 4 bases short and J 4 bases short, with 15 bases between. This CDR3 has 14 residues. In germline, CDR1 is SGHRS, CDR2 YFSETQ. The CDR3 loop reads CASSPAAGRYEQYF. The CDR3 DNA reads TGCGCCAGCAGCCCCGCGGCAGGGAGATACGAGCAGTACTTC.

V and J are TRBV6-1 and TRBJ2-6; the match to TRBD1 covers 12 bases. The CDR3 has 19 amino acids. Germline loops: CDR1 MNHNS, CDR2 SASEGT. V gave up 5 bases and J gave up 2 bases; unmatched junction bases: 10. The CDR3 nucleotides read TGTGCCAGCAGTACCCGTAGGGACAGGGGGCCTCCTGGGGCCAACGTCCTGACTTTC. Protein sequence: CASSTRRDRGPPGANVLTF.

This clonotype came up a few times. The V and J genes are TRBV14 and TRBJ2-1; D may be TRBD1 or TRBD2 (5 bases each). The CDR3 sequence is 16 residues long. Looked up from germline, CDR1 is SGHDN and CDR2 is FVKESK. The V and J ends lost 0 bases and 3 bases respectively, with 12 bases between them. CDR3 sequence reads: CASSQDGGIDYNEQFF. The DNA for the CDR3 is TGTGCCAGCAGCCAAGATGGGGGTATCGACTACAATGAGCAGTTCTTC.

This clonotype was detected only a few times. The chain recombines TRBV7-9 with TRBJ2-7; 9 nucleotides agree with TRBD1. V was pared by 5 bases and J by 1 base, with 3 bases of the junction left unmatched. The CDR3 totals 14 residues. CDR1 is SEHNR and CDR2 is FQNEAQ in the germline V gene (reference sequence). The CDR3 DNA follows: TGTGCCAGCAGCCCACAGGGGGCGTCCTACGAGCAGTACTTC. Translated, it gives CASSPQGASYEQYF.

This clonotype was seen many times. The chain links TRBV4-2 to TRBJ2-1; D gene unclear. The V end was cut by 4 bases, the J end by 4 bases, with 5 bases between. CDR3 length equals 12 residues. The germline V gene encodes CDR1 LGHNA and CDR2 YNFKEQ. The CDR3 nucleotides are TGTGCCAGCAGCCCCGGTTACAATGAGCAGTTCTTC. Translated, it gives CASSPGYNEQFF.

V is TRBV11-2 and J is TRBJ2-3, with D perhaps matching TRBD2 (7 bases). The CDR3 spans 15 residues. V lost 5 bases, J lost 3 bases, and 15 bases lay in between. CDR1 SGHAT and CDR2 FQNNGV come from the germline V gene. The CDR3 nucleotides are TGTGCCAGCAGCCTGGGGGCAGCGGGGACAGATACGCAGTATTTT. It yields the protein CASSLGAAGTDTQYF.

This clonotype was found a few times. The chain links TRBV6-1 to TRBJ1-2, with D unresolved. This CDR3 is 14 amino acids long. Germline V gives CDR1 MNHNS, CDR2 SASEGT. Trimming removed 0 bases from V and 0 bases from J, with 5 bases in between. The CDR3 is CASSEASANYGYTF. The CDR3 DNA follows: TGTGCCAGCAGTGAAGCCTCAGCTAACTATGGCTACACCTTC.

A remark on this clonotype: Since a much larger clone is just one base distant, this may be a read error. The chain uses TRBV5-4 and TRBJ2-1; D remains unclear. Per germline, CDR1 SGHNT and CDR2 YYREEE (reference sequence). CDR3 length: 13 residues. CDR3 sequence: CASSQPSAREQIF. The CDR3 DNA reads as TGTGCCAGCAGCCAACCCTCGGCCCGAGAGCAGATCTTC.

This clonotype was recorded many times. The rearrangement joins TRBV12-3 or TRBV12-4 to TRBJ1-2; D remains ambiguous. This CDR3 comprises 12 residues. Trimming removed 6 bases at V and 4 bases at J, with 9 bases between. In DNA form, the CDR3 reads TGTGCCAGCAGGGACTTGAGCTATGGCTACACCTTC. Translated, it gives CASRDLSYGYTF.

This chain uses TRBV27 with TRBJ2-1; no clear D gene. The V and J ends lost 4 bases and 6 bases respectively, with 13 bases between them. The germline V gene has CDR1 MNHEY and CDR2 SMNVEV (reference sequence). CDR3 length: 14 residues. The CDR3 DNA reads TGTGCCAGCAGTTGGCAGCCTCCTTTCAATGAGCAGTTCTTC. It is translated as CASSWQPPFNEQFF.

The chain carries TRBV19 and TRBJ1-4; 7 nucleotides agree with TRBD1. The germline V gene encodes CDR1 LNHDA and CDR2 SQIVND (reference sequence). V was clipped by 6 bases and J by 2 bases; unmatched bases: 6. The CDR3 has 15 residues. The CDR3 DNA reads TGTGCCAGTAGCAACACGGGACAGACTAATGAAAAACTGTTTTTT. Residues: CASSNTGQTNEKLFF.

The chain employs TRBV5-1 and TRBJ2-1; TRBD2 aligns across 10 bases. With V trimmed by 2 bases and J by 8 bases, 7 bases remained unmatched. Germline V gene sequence: CDR1 SGHRS, CDR2 YFSETQ. The CDR3 sequence is 15 residues long. In DNA form, the CDR3 reads TGCGCCAGCAGCTTAGCGGGAGGGACCTCCCATGAGCAGTTCTTC. It codes for CASSLAGGTSHEQFF.

The sample holds a few counts of this clonotype. The chain employs TRBV7-2 and TRBJ1-6; no clear D gene. This CDR3 comprises 15 residues. The germline gives CDR1 SGHTA, CDR2 FQGNSA. V lost 5 bases and J lost 6, with 14 bases in between. Here the CDR3 reads CASSRKWVFNSPLHF. The CDR3 DNA follows: TGTGCCAGCAGCCGAAAATGGGTCTTTAATTCACCCCTCCACTTT.

The CDR3 DNA reads TGTGCCTGGTTAGGGCGGAATTCACCCCTCCACTTT. This sequence encodes CAWLGRNSPLHF. V usage is TRBV30 and J usage is TRBJ1-6; D is uncertain. Germline V gene sequence: CDR1 GTSNPN, CDR2 SVGIG (reference sequence). The germline V and J ends were trimmed by 5 bases and 7 bases, with 9 bases remaining between them. The CDR3 totals 12 residues. The entire variable domain, with the rest obtained from reference TRBV30 and TRBJ1-6, is as follows: SQTIHQWPATLVQPVGSPLSLECTVEGTSNPNLYWYRQAAGRGLQLLFYSVGIGQISSEVPQNLSASRPQDRQFILSSKKLLLSDSGFYLCAWLGRNSPLHFGNGTRLTVT.

V and J are TRBV20-1 and TRBJ2-1; D is perhaps TRBD2 (6 bases). From germline, CDR1 is DFQATT and CDR2 SNEGSKA (reference sequence). V was cut by 1 base and J by 4 bases, with 11 bases left in between. The CDR3 sequence is 14 residues long. The CDR3 region is CSARAGGKYNEQFF. The CDR3 DNA is TGCAGTGCTAGAGCTGGCGGGAAGTACAATGAGCAGTTCTTC.

This clonotype has more than one count but fewer than ten. The CDR3 region is CAWSDRRGAYGYTF. The DNA of the CDR3 is TGTGCCTGGAGCGACCGAAGGGGGGCCTATGGCTACACCTTC. The chain links TRBV30 to TRBJ1-2; D is perhaps TRBD1 (6 bases). This CDR3 is built from 14 residues. Germline V gene sequence: CDR1 GTSNPN, CDR2 SVGIG (reference sequence). V lost 3 bases and J lost 4, with 15 bases in between.

DNA for the CDR3: TGTGCCAGCAGTGAGTGGGGGGCTCTGTACGAGCAGTACTTC. Residues: CASSEWGALYEQYF. The rearrangement links TRBV25-1 to TRBJ2-7, with D possibly called TRBD1 or TRBD2 (6 bases each). V gave up 3 bases and J gave up 4 bases, with 13 bases separating them. CDR1 is MGHDK and CDR2 is SYGVNS in the germline V gene. The CDR3 covers 14 residues.